This is a list of T cell receptor beta chains from one sample in a study of T cells after yellow fever vaccination. One entry per CDR3 protein results from TCRdb running MiXCR on the 5' RACE reads. The profile covers around 600,000 distinct CDR3 sequences, with over 9% appearing a single time and about 15% taken by the ten largest. The sequencing used PBMCs, collected on the day of the yellow fever booster vaccination. These receptors all stem from a man aged 25-45 years who received the YFV17D yellow fever vaccine. Each CDR3 is given without its conserved first and last residue. The order of the fields is J gene, V gene, CDR3 protein.

TRBJ2-7 | TRBV5-6 | ASRKTGGNYEQY
TRBJ2-1 | TRBV6-2/TRBV6-3 | ASNLLRGNNEQF
TRBJ1-2 | TRBV27 | ASTDGVGYT
TRBJ2-1 | TRBV20-1 | SARDRASGGGSQF
TRBJ1-5 | TRBV20-1 | SAGGAGRNQPQH
TRBJ2-5 | TRBV5-4 | ARSLVGQIETQY
TRBJ2-2 | TRBV20-1 | SARVGQANTGELF
TRBJ2-1 | TRBV5-1 | ASSQGTGSTEQF
TRBJ2-7 | TRBV7-2 | ASSINRGPYEQY
TRBJ2-5 | TRBV28 | ASSPRFPRVS
TRBJ2-3 | TRBV5-1 | ASSLARTSGSPGTQY
TRBJ2-3 | TRBV7-6 | ASRRTASGDTQY
TRBJ2-7 | TRBV15 | ATSRDRDRTTYEQY
TRBJ2-1 | TRBV30 | AWTTTPRNEQF
TRBJ2-1 | TRBV12-3/TRBV12-4 | ASSLVSGHSYNEQF
TRBJ1-5 | TRBV4-2 | ASSQELDQPQH
TRBJ2-5 | TRBV20-1 | SARPGQETQY
TRBJ2-7 | TRBV9 | ASSVAQGGDEQY
TRBJ2-3 | TRBV5-1 | ASLEGGVTDTQY
TRBJ2-4 | TRBV20-1 | SASRAVSGNIQY
TRBJ1-5 | TRBV27 | ASSLTAGGGQPQH
TRBJ2-7 | TRBV6-1 | ASSDGTTGSYEQY
TRBJ2-2 | TRBV5-1 | ASSDVAAANTGELF
TRBJ2-3 | TRBV2 | ATKGGQGTDTQY
TRBJ2-1 | TRBV12-3/TRBV12-4 | ASSRGPTRTSRGEQF
TRBJ2-7 | TRBV5-1 | ASSIREGSSYEQY
TRBJ2-5 | TRBV12-3/TRBV12-4 | ASCLELAGGSAIETQY
TRBJ2-2 | TRBV2 | ASHVGFLAGELF
TRBJ2-2 | TRBV9 | ASSVDVGNMGTGELF
TRBJ2-7 | TRBV5-5 | ASSLGVSPYEQY
TRBJ2-2 | TRBV20-1 | SAGTGKGTGELF
TRBJ2-7 | TRBV5-1 | ASSFTGSLREQY
TRBJ1-3 | TRBV12-3/TRBV12-4 | ASSLIRAGNTIY
TRBJ1-5 | TRBV30 | AWRGGGNQPQH
TRBJ2-1 | TRBV3-1 | ASREGPNEQF